The entry below describes one T cell receptor beta chain. What it binds is unknown. This sample was taken from a study of shared clonotypes between healthy human individuals. Using immunoSEQ multiplex PCR, the repertoire was profiled, and TCRdb retains in-frame clones only, with some absent. The sample holds 1,400,000 or so clones, approximately 98.5% seen once. Findings and limits, study-wide: Relative to their counterparts shared across all four donors, non-shared clonotypes exhibited diminished generation probabilities. Sharing across four donors was highest in naive CD4 (around 5%) and lowest in memory CD8 (approximately 0.4%). Donor scarcity curtailed the genetic and exposure-history diversity represented herein. Relative to memory subsets, naive subsets generally showed larger estimated richness.

The sequenced sample was naive CD4+ T cells sorted from blood. As for subset: CD45RA+ positively selected. The sequence was collected from a man in his thirties or forties in good health.

The CDR3 loop reads CASSLRGSEQFF. CDR3 nucleotides: TGCGCCAGCAGTCTCAGGGGCAGTGAGCAGTTCTTC. V usage is TRBV10-2 and J usage is TRBJ2-1, with D maybe TRBD1 (6 bases). The CDR3 is made up of 12 amino acids. The germline CDR1 and CDR2 sequences are WSHSY and SAAADI. Trimming took 5 bases from V and 9 from J, leaving 11 bases between them.